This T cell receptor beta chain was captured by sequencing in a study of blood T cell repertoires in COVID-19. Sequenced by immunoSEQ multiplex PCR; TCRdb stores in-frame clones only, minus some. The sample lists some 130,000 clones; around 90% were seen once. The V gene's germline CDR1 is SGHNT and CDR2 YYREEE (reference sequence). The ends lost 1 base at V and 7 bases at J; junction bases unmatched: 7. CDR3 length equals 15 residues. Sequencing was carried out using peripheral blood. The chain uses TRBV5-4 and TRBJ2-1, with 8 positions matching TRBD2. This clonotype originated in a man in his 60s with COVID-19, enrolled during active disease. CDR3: CASSLRLASTNEQFF. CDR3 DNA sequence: TGTGCCAGCAGCTTGAGACTAGCGAGTACAAATGAGCAGTTCTTC.